This T cell receptor (gamma chain) is drawn from a study of human gamma delta and Vdelta1 T cells. Study outcomes and limitations: Acute myeloid leukemia was reportedly broadly targeted by polyclonal Delta One T cells.

V dropped 4 bases and J dropped 5; count of bases not matched to a gene: 5. The CDR3 is 12 residues long. The germline CDR1 and CDR2 sequences are EGSTGY and YDSYTSSV. TCRdb called clones anew from the PCR reads with CATT. The table has around 4,500 gamma-chain clones, roughly 35% seen once. This clone has more than one count but fewer than ten. Its target is unknown. At the DNA level, this CDR3 is encoded by other sequences in the same sample as well. Sequencing used Vdelta1 gamma-delta T cells from blood grown in culture (DOT cells). The chain couples TRGV4 to TRGJ1 or TRGJ2. This TCR derives from a human donor in good health. This CDR3 is CATWDGHYKKLF. The CDR3 nucleotides read TGTGCCACCTGGGACGGTCATTATAAGAAACTCTTT.